This TCR beta chain comes out of a study of blood T cells in healthy people across ages. Per germline, CDR1 SNHLY and CDR2 FYNNEI. The ends were cut back, 4 bases at V and 9 bases at J, with 4 bases in the middle. This CDR3 spans 10 amino acids. A remark on this clonotype: Antigen specificity is unknown.

Alongside a J-beta primer mix, a sample-barcoded 5' primer served in a second PCR lasting about 7 to 12 cycles. Each cDNA molecule carried a tag from a template-switch adaptor that contained 12 random nucleotides. MiXCR, applied by TCRdb to the 5' RACE reads, yields one record per CDR3 protein. The sample comprises approximately 600,000 distinct CDR3 sequences, under 70% of which are singletons, and over 30% rests with the top ten. Study-wide results and limits: Both higher diversity and more naive CD4+ cells marked long-lived donors when set against aged donors. Diversity of TCR beta correlated strongly with naive T cell percentage. Donor CMV status, an unknown factor, possibly confounded changes in expanded clonotypes.

The sequencing input was blood. This clonotype was sampled from a man in his fifties or sixties in good health. The V call is TRBV2, the J call TRBJ2-1; no clear D gene. CDR3 DNA sequence: TGTGCCAGCAGTGTGTTTGAGCAGTTCTTC. It codes for CASSVFEQFF. The variable domain in full, completed from reference TRBV2 and TRBJ2-1, reads EPEVTQTPSHQVTQMGQEVILRCVPISNHLYFYWYRQILGQKVEFLVSFYNNEISEKSEIFDDQFSVERPDGSNFTLKIRSTKLEDSAMYFCASSVFEQFFGPGTRLTVL.